The clone carrying this T cell receptor (beta chain) was detected ten times or more. Its antigen is as yet unknown. Amplification of the TCR beta CDR3 regions used RNA transcripts (as template). RT-PCR was first run with HTBI primers, then multiplex PCR in a second round. TCRdb processed the multiplex PCR reads anew with MiXCR; each CDR3 protein has one entry. Here the sample spans roughly 380,000 distinct CDR3 sequences, approximately 15% being singletons. The data derive from a study of Graves' ophthalmopathy and Graves' hyperthyroidism. Study-wide findings and caveats: Ophthalmopathy was separated from stable hyperthyroidism by a 13-signature model with about 86% sensitivity and over 75% specificity. Clonotypes were expanded in thyroid at above 0.001 frequency, and most also appeared in blood.

This CDR3 region has 11 residues. V lost 5 bases and J 6 bases, leaving 8 bases between the germline ends. A follow-up of 18 months without ophthalmopathy meant that hyperthyroidism was stable. PBMCs stemmed from over 8.5 ml of fresh peripheral blood. Sequencing was done on a sample of peripheral blood. The TCR was taken from a young woman with stable Graves' hyperthyroidism. This chain uses TRBV12-3 or TRBV12-4 with TRBJ2-7; D may be TRBD1 (6 bases). The CDR3 spells CASSRGTEQYF. The CDR3 DNA reads as TGTGCCAGCAGTAGGGGGACCGAGCAGTACTTC.